This note documents a single T cell receptor (beta chain) sequence. Its target antigen remains unknown. No per-base quality is available; no much larger clone lies one base away. TCRbeta CDR3 regions were amplified from genomic DNA by means of the immunoSEQ Assay, a bias-controlled multiplex PCR. The original methods were these. Within the assay, amplification of reference gene primers was used to estimate how many nucleated cells each sample contained. To quantify the absolute abundance of each unique TCRbeta CDR3 rearrangement, sequence reads were collapsed and filtered. Productive Simpson clonality was computed per sample as the square root of Simpson's diversity index over productive rearrangements. As stored in TCRdb, this immuneACCESS dataset retains in-frame rearrangements with V and J assigned. A fraction of the clones does not appear; measured against another copy, unresolved V genes explain less than half of the discrepancy, and the remainder lacks a known reason. V and J calls and clone size are given by that table; D and trimming were obtained from the DNA. Recorded for this sample are 250,000 to 300,000 clones; roughly 90% of them occurred a single time. The top ten hold under 2.5% of the sample.

The data originate from a study of blood T cell repertoires in COVID-19 (dated by TCRdb to 2018 to 2021). In the study overall: Collaborator samples came from the United States, Italy and Spain and covered acute and convalescent phases of COVID-19. The prospective study material was composed of cDNA or gDNA derived from T cells, B-cell-depleted T cells, or PBMCs. Deeply sampled blood TCRbeta repertoires from subjects exposed to, actively infected with, or recovered from COVID-19 were included in the dataset. The repertoires were released in a freely available public database intended as a resource for research on the immune response to SARS-CoV-2. The samples were drawn from the first 160 participants of the ongoing ImmuneRACE study and from more than 1,000 subjects provided by 6 global collaborators. Sample metadata almost always included a de-identified subject ID, COVID-19 status, age in years and sex. HLA class I and class II types, where available, came from metadata supplied by the sample provider rather than from assay-based typing.

V lost 1 base and J lost 7 bases; the stretch between them is 14 bases long. The germline V gene encodes CDR1 SGHAT and CDR2 FQNNGV. The CDR3 numbers 15 residues from cysteine through phenylalanine. Only the CDR3 portion is preserved as DNA: 45 bases, with reading frame beginning at the first base. Whole blood was collected in K2EDTA tubes by collaborating institutions according to the institutions' own protocols. For TCRbeta analysis, collaborators shipped samples in one of three forms: frozen whole blood, isolated PBMCs, or DNA extracted from either of those sample types. The research as a whole found: The amount of clinical and demographic metadata varied by source and participant and was provided uncurated.

This TCR was recovered from a man over 45 with acute or convalescent COVID-19. Sequenced sample: peripheral blood. Here the chain combines TRBV11-2 and TRBJ2-1; TRBD2 could be the D gene, as 5 bases match. The nucleotide sequence reads as follows: TGTGCCAGCAGCTTAGTTCGGCCGCCGGGGAATGAGCAGTTCTTC. Its translation reads: CASSLVRPPGNEQFF.